The sequence of this TCR beta chain was determined in a study of CXCR3-negative and CXCR3-positive naive CD8 T cells (dated by TCRdb to between 2018 and 2021). With regard to the full study: About 150 million TRB reads were obtained in total, roughly 1.5 +/- 0.3 million reads per library. Diversity and physicochemical repertoire analyses covered about a dozen donors pooled from two independent experiments. TRBV-TRBJ cluster analysis included naive subsets from several donors and memory cells from 3 donors. Broad study findings and their caveats: Within the same donor, TRBV-TRBJ usage looked similar between naive CXCR3-negative and CXCR3-positive cells, but memory cells had distinct patterns. Because surface CD5, which has been linked to self-reactivity in mice, was comparable between naive subsets, TCR interaction strength was also inferred from TRB CDR3 physicochemical properties. Because CXCR3 expression was partially decreased after cryopreservation, freshly isolated PBMCs were used for most assays. Comparably high repertoire diversity was found in both naive subsets, whereas much lower repertoire diversity was found in memory CD8+ T cells. TRB CDR3s from CXCR3-positive naive cells showed higher hydrophobicity (lower Kidera factor 4), lower energy, and higher strength and volume indices than CXCR3-negative naive cells.

The run used a NextSeq 550. The Human TCR Profiling Kit (MiLaboratory) was used to make UMI-labeled 5' RACE TRB cDNA libraries. cDNA synthesis used the entire amount of extracted RNA, and PCR amplification then used the entire amount of cDNA produced. Libraries were prepared in parallel with an identical number of PCR cycles. In the original analysis: About 53,000 +/- 9,400 unique UMI-labeled TRB cDNA molecules per library were extracted with MIGEC and MiXCR, with at least two reads per UMI required. On average, each library contained approximately 40,000 +/- 10,000 functional in-frame TRB CDR3 nucleotide clonotypes without stop codons. Diversity metrics, including normalized Shannon-Wiener and Chao1, were computed in VDJtools after downsampling to 5000 UMI-labeled TRB molecules per sample. VDJtools computed clonotype-size-weighted physicochemical properties of the central five CDR3 residues: interaction energy, strength, volume and Kidera factor 4. TCRdb reprocessed the raw reads; every CDR3 protein sequence is a single record, and DNA is not supplied. The V and J calls come from TCRdb's annotation, not from the publication. The sample's table lists a count of around 140,000 distinct CDR3 sequences. The ten largest clones capture approximately 0.4% of the sample.

The germline V gene (reference sequence) supplies CDR1 SEHNR and CDR2 FQNEAQ. The CDR3, cysteine through phenylalanine, is 20 amino acids long. The entry carries no DNA sequence. Each CD8+ T cell subset was flow-sorted in triplicate, and some 300,000 cells per subset were placed directly into RLT lysis buffer. Naive CD8+ T cells were defined stringently as CD45RO-CCR7+CD27+CD95- to exclude memory contaminants. Standard density gradient centrifugation was used to isolate peripheral blood mononuclear cells from buffy coats. Naive CXCR3-negative and CXCR3-positive CD8+ T cells were flow-sorted on a FACSAria III. An RNeasy Mini Kit was used to extract total RNA from the sorted cells. Regarding this clonotype: Its antigen is still unknown.

The V and J genes are TRBV7-9 and TRBJ2-2; TCRdb's assignment of TRBD1 cannot be checked, as there is no DNA. Sequenced input: naive CXCR3+ CD8+ T cells from blood. Read against the paper, the sample's cell subset or site label means: CD45RO-CCR7+CD27+CD95- naive CD8+ T cells expressing CXCR3 (TNR3+). The sequence came from a human donor in good health. Some clones in this sample may be carry-over from other donors' samples. The CDR3 protein: CASSDPGTPRPPSNTGELFF.